This T cell receptor (beta chain) emerged from a study of T-cell reconstitution after alpha-beta-depleted transplantation in children (dated by TCRdb to the mid-2010s). Broadly, across the study: Using TCR repertoire profiling, the study followed T-cell immune reconstitution in a quantitative way in children after TCRalphabeta/CD19-depleted allogeneic hematopoietic cell transplantation.

The cysteine opens and the phenylalanine closes a CDR3 of 14 amino acids. Just the 42-base CDR3 DNA is kept, in frame starting at base 1. At the junction V is shortened by 2 bases and J by 0 bases, with 4 bases in between. The germline V gene sets CDR1 to MDHEN and CDR2 to SYDVKM. Overall results and qualifications from the work: Hyperexpanded clone frequencies declined over subsequent months; after one year, T-cell counts and TCRbeta diversity were mostly attributed to newly produced T cells. In some patients, the high TCRbeta diversity seen at day 60 was put down to recipient T cells and intrathymic progenitors that had survived conditioning. The apparently early recovery of alphabetaT-cell counts about two months after transplant reportedly depended on only several hundred rapidly expanded clones that came from non-depleted graft cells.

To prepare the library, PCR was applied. Sequencing used an Illumina HiSeq 2500. Molecular barcoding was employed in the preparation of TCR libraries, with unique molecular identifiers being used to normalize TCRbeta repertoire quantification. Using fastp at Q25 and MiXCR, TCRdb reprocessed the public reads and kept productive beta chains. Entries are consolidated by CDR3 protein sequence, retaining the most common genes and DNA. In all, the sample holds about 78,000 distinct CDR3 sequences, and over 12% of those were seen once. The leading ten clones occupy 25% to 35% of the sample. The treatment or condition label for this specimen denotes: allogeneic hematopoietic cell transplantation with graft depleted of TCRalphabeta T cells and CD19 B cells. The transplant recipients were children given TCRalphabeta/CD19-depleted allogeneic hematopoietic cell grafts. A word on this clonotype: Its antigen remains unidentified. No much larger clone is present one base from it, and per-base qualities are unavailable.

The TCR comes from a male patient between 2 and 9 years old who had a stem cell transplant for acute lymphoblastic leukemia, so the T cells may come from the graft donor. The chain employs TRBV28 and TRBJ1-4, with no D gene named confidently. This specimen was PBMCs, mostly from graft donor cells, taken 180 days after TCRalphabeta/CD19-depleted stem cell transplant. The DNA sequence reads TGTGCCAGCAGTTTAAGACCAACTAATGAAAAACTGTTTTTT. Translated, this is CASSLRPTNEKLFF.